These T cell receptor beta chains were read from a single sample in a study of blood T cells in healthy people across ages. From the 5' RACE reads, TCRdb called clonotypes with MiXCR, one entry per CDR3 protein. Of about 1.8 million distinct CDR3 sequences listed, around 48% are singletons. Specimen: blood. The receptors were sampled from a woman between 40 and 55 years old in good health. Both conserved end residues are part of each CDR3. Each record gives: CDR3 DNA, CDR3 protein, V gene, clone size, J gene, D gene. A D gene is named only where the DNA matches it firmly. Clone sizes are given selectively: once, few, many, or a class where the clone is expanded.

TGTGCCAGCGGCGTAGAAGTTCCGGATACGCAGTATTTT,CASGVEVPDTQYF,TRBV9,NA,TRBJ2-3,NA
TGCGCCAGCAGCCAAGATCGTGCGGAAGAGACCCAGTACTTC,CASSQDRAEETQYF,TRBV4-3,NA,TRBJ2-5,NA
TGCAGTGCTCAAAGAGGGGCCAATACCAAAAACATTCAGTACTTC,CSAQRGANTKNIQYF,TRBV20-1,NA,TRBJ2-4,NA
TGTGCCAGCTCACCACCTTCCCAACAAGAGACCCAGTACTTC,CASSPPSQQETQYF,TRBV18,NA,TRBJ2-5,NA
TGTGCCAGCAGTGAAATCGGTGTCGGGGGGGCCGTAGATACGCAGTATTTT,CASSEIGVGGAVDTQYF,TRBV6-1,NA,TRBJ2-3,TRBD2
TGTGCCAGCAGTACCTTAGCGAACTCCTACAATGAGCAGTTCTTC,CASSTLANSYNEQFF,TRBV6-2/TRBV6-3,NA,TRBJ2-1,NA
TGTGCCAGCAGTGAAAGGTGGGACAATGAGCAGTTCTTC,CASSERWDNEQFF,TRBV2,many,TRBJ2-1,NA
TGTGCCAGCTCACCGTCAAGGGGTACGCAGTATTTT,CASSPSRGTQYF,TRBV18,once,TRBJ2-3,NA
TGTGCCAGCAGCCAAGTCCTTTCACCCCTCCACTTT,CASSQVLSPLHF,TRBV3-1,NA,TRBJ1-6,NA
TGCGCCAGCAGCTCCCCTGCTCCGACTAGCGGGGTCTTCAATGAGCAGTTCTTC,CASSSPAPTSGVFNEQFF,TRBV5-1,NA,TRBJ2-1,TRBD2
TGCAGCGTTGTACCCCAGGGACGATTCTACGATGAGCAGTTCTTC,CSVVPQGRFYDEQFF,TRBV29-1,NA,TRBJ2-1,NA
TGCGCCAGCAGCCAGGGGTCTAGCCGGGCTAATTCACCCCTCCACTTT,CASSQGSSRANSPLHF,TRBV4-1,NA,TRBJ1-6,NA
TGCAGTGCTAGACCAATGGCTTGCGATGGCTACACCTTC,CSARPMACDGYTF,TRBV20-1,NA,TRBJ1-2,NA
TGTGCCAGCAGCCCAAGAGGACTAGCGGGAAGCTCCTACAATGAGCAGTTCTTC,CASSPRGLAGSSYNEQFF,TRBV11-2,few,TRBJ2-1,TRBD2
TGCAGTGCTAGAATTCTAGCGGAAGGGGTCAGCACAGATACGCAGTATTTT,CSARILAEGVSTDTQYF,TRBV20-1,few,TRBJ2-3,TRBD2
TGTGCCACCAGTGCCGTCGGGACAGGGATTAGCACAGATACGCAGTATTTT,CATSAVGTGISTDTQYF,TRBV24-1,NA,TRBJ2-3,TRBD1
TGTGCCAGCAGCCCCATCCAGACTAGCGGGGGCTTCCGCTACGAGCAGTACTTC,CASSPIQTSGGFRYEQYF,TRBV2,NA,TRBJ2-7,TRBD2
TGCGCCAGCAGCCAAGATTCGGGACAGGGGGCGCAGTTCACCGGGGAGCTGTTTTTT,CASSQDSGQGAQFTGELFF,TRBV4-1,NA,TRBJ2-2,TRBD1
TGTGCCAGCAGCCAAGTGGAGGATGGCTACACCTTC,CASSQVEDGYTF,TRBV4-2,NA,TRBJ1-2,NA
TGCGCCAGCAGCCAAGAAGGGGGGGAGTCCTACAATGAGCAGTTCTTC,CASSQEGGESYNEQFF,TRBV4-1,NA,TRBJ2-1,NA
TGTGCCAGCAGCCGTTACAGTTATGAAGCTTTCTTT,CASSRYSYEAFF,TRBV7-2,NA,TRBJ1-1,NA
TGTGCCACCGGCAGACCTCAGGGGCTAGGGGAGACCCAGTACTTC,CATGRPQGLGETQYF,TRBV15,once,TRBJ2-5,NA
TGTGCCATCAGTCCGGCGGGGGGCCAAGAGACCCAGTACTTC,CAISPAGGQETQYF,TRBV10-3,few,TRBJ2-5,TRBD2
TGCAGTGCTTCATCTGGACAGGGGATTTCTTCCTATGGCTACACCTTC,CSASSGQGISSYGYTF,TRBV20-1,few,TRBJ1-2,TRBD1
TGTGCCAGCAGGCCGATGGACAGGGATGGCTACACCTTC,CASRPMDRDGYTF,TRBV5-5,NA,TRBJ1-2,TRBD1